The 14 T cell receptor beta chains given below trace back to one sample, sequenced in a study of blood T cell repertoires in COVID-19. TCRdb's copy holds only in-frame clones and misses some; the assay was immunoSEQ multiplex PCR. The data show about 74,000 clones, with 84% seen just once and over 35% held by the top ten. Sample: peripheral blood. Receptors originate from a man between 65 and 85 years old with acute or convalescent COVID-19.

V is TRBV6-5 and J is TRBJ2-7; TRBD1 matches at 12 bases. After removal of 7 bases from V and 7 bases from J, the junction contained 8 bases not matched to a gene. The CDR3 covers 14 residues. Per the germline V gene, CDR1 is MNHEY and CDR2 is SVGAGI. CDR3 bases: TGTGCCAGCATTCTGGGACAGGGGGCGCGGGAGCAGTACTTC. It translates to CASILGQGAREQYF.

DNA for the CDR3: TGTGCCAGCAGCCAAAGAACCGGGACTAGAAACAATGAGCAGTTCTTC. Residues: CASSQRTGTRNNEQFF. V usage is TRBV4-2 and J usage is TRBJ2-1, with 8 nucleotides matching TRBD2. V lost 2 bases, J lost 5 bases, and 8 bases stayed unmatched. The CDR3 has 16 residues. Per germline, CDR1 LGHNA and CDR2 YNFKEQ.

The V call is TRBV30, the J call TRBJ2-5; possibly TRBD1 for D (5 bases). The CDR3 length is 11 residues. Trimming removed 4 bases at V and 8 bases at J, with 11 bases between. The germline V gene has CDR1 GTSNPN and CDR2 SVGIG (reference sequence). CDR3 protein: CAWTQGETQYF. The CDR3 coding sequence is TGTGCCTGGACCCAAGGGGAAACCCAGTACTTC. Full variable domain (missing parts from reference TRBV30 and TRBJ2-5): SQTIHQWPATLVQPVGSPLSLECTVEGTSNPNLYWYRQAAGRGLQLLFYSVGIGQISSEVPQNLSASRPQDRQFILSSKKLLLSDSGFYLCAWTQGETQYFGPGTRLLVL.

The V gene is TRBV6-5, the J gene TRBJ1-2, with TRBD1 matching 10 bases. CDR3 length equals 14 residues. The V and J ends lost 5 bases and 8 bases, in that order; junction bases with no gene match: 8. Germline CDR1 MNHEY, CDR2 SVGAGI. CDR3 in DNA: TGTGCCAGCAGTAACCGACAGGGGGCGGGAGGCTACACCTTC. This codes for CASSNRQGAGGYTF.

The chain combines TRBV24-1 with TRBJ2-3, with unresolved D. Trimming cost V 1 base and J 4 bases, with 2 bases left between them. The CDR3 contains 12 residues. The germline CDR1 and CDR2 sequences are KGHDR and SFDVKD. The CDR3 loop reads CATSDFSDTQYF. In DNA form, the CDR3 reads TGTGCCACCAGTGATTTCTCAGATACGCAGTATTTT.

This clone was recorded only once. The chain has TRBV10-3 and TRBJ1-3; 9 nucleotides agree with TRBD1. After removal of 2 bases from V and 2 bases from J, the junction contained 4 bases not matched to a gene. Germline CDR1 reads ENHRY; CDR2 reads SYGVKD. The CDR3 spans 16 residues. The CDR3 bases are TGTGCCATCAGTGAGCCCCGGACAGGGGCTGGAAACACCATATATTTT. It yields the protein CAISEPRTGAGNTIYF.

The chain combines TRBV28 with TRBJ2-3, with D possibly being TRBD1 (7 bases). The CDR3 spans 16 residues. Germline V gene sequence: CDR1 MDHEN, CDR2 SYDVKM. Trimming removed 8 bases at V and 0 bases at J, with 18 bases between. The CDR3 region has the DNA TGTGCCAGCTCTCCAGGGGGGAGAGGGAGCACAGATACGCAGTATTTT. Protein product: CASSPGGRGSTDTQYF. The full variable domain, with the rest looked up from reference TRBV28 and TRBJ2-3, is DVKVTQSSRYLVKRTGEKVFLECVQDMDHENMFWYRQDPGLGLRLIYFSYDVKMKEKGDIPEGYSVSREKKERFSLILESASTNQTSMYLCASSPGGRGSTDTQYFGPGTRLTVL.

This clone was detected only a few times. CDR3 region: CASSEVSGGSTDTQYF. CDR3 coding DNA: TGTGCCAGCAGTGAAGTGAGCGGGGGAAGCACAGATACGCAGTATTTT. The chain is built from TRBV6-1 and TRBJ2-3; 8 positions match TRBD2. Trimming removed 1 base from V and 0 bases from J; junction bases left unmatched: 3. The CDR3 is 16 residues long. Germline CDR1 MNHNS, CDR2 SASEGT.

J is TRBJ2-1 and V is TRBV11-1; TRBD1 agrees at 7 bases. Germline V lookup: CDR1 SGHAT, CDR2 FQDESV (reference sequence). V dropped 2 bases and J dropped 1; count of bases not matched to a gene: 5. This CDR3 comprises 16 residues. CDR3 sequence (DNA): TGTGCCAGCAGCTTAATGACAGGGCCATCCTACAATGAGCAGTTCTTC. This encodes CASSLMTGPSYNEQFF.

This chain joins TRBV3-1 (or the pseudogene TRBV3-2) and TRBJ2-1; D might be TRBD2 (6 bases). The CDR3 sequence is 13 residues long. CDR1 is LGHDT and CDR2 is YNNKEL in the germline V gene (reference sequence). V dropped 1 base and J dropped 7 bases, with 8 bases sitting between them. In DNA form, the CDR3 reads TGTGCCAGCAGCCAAGCGGGGGAAAATGAGCAGTTCTTC. This gives the protein CASSQAGENEQFF.

This clone showed up just once. V and J are TRBV4-3 and TRBJ2-3; 13 nucleotides match TRBD2. CDR3 length equals 17 residues. Germline CDR1 reads LGHNA; CDR2 reads YSLEER. V was pared by 1 base and J by 2 bases, with 3 bases of the junction left unmatched. CDR3 sequence (DNA): TGCGCCAGCAGCCAAGGAGGACTAGCGGGGGCCACAGATACGCAGTATTTT. Its protein is CASSQGGLAGATDTQYF.

The V call is TRBV5-4, the J call TRBJ1-2; D perhaps matches TRBD1 (6 bases). CDR3 size: 13 residues. The V gene's germline CDR1 is SGHNT and CDR2 YYREEE (reference sequence). V lost 4 bases and J lost 2, with 9 bases in between. The CDR3 DNA follows: TGTGCCAGCAGCGACACAGGGAACTATGGCTACACCTTC. Encoded protein: CASSDTGNYGYTF.

The chain's CDR3 is CASSPQGQGSEKLFF. For the CDR3, the DNA is TGTGCCAGCTCACCACAGGGACAGGGAAGTGAAAAACTGTTTTTT. The chain links TRBV18 to TRBJ1-4; 9 bases are a match to TRBD1. There are 15 residues in the CDR3. V trimming: 1 base; J trimming: 7 bases; junction bases outside the gene matches: 4. Looked up from germline, CDR1 is KGHSH and CDR2 is LQKENI. The full variable domain, in which reference TRBV18 and TRBJ1-4 provide the parts outside the CDR3, is NAGVMQNPRHLVRRRGQEARLRCSPMKGHSHVYWYRQLPEEGLKFMVYLQKENIIDESGMPKERFSAEFPKEGPSILRIQQVVRGDSAAYFCASSPQGQGSEKLFFGSGTQLSVL.

The rearrangement links TRBV7-9 to TRBJ2-5, with D perhaps matching TRBD1 (8 bases). Looked up from germline, CDR1 is SEHNR and CDR2 is FQNEAQ (reference sequence). This CDR3 contains 19 residues. Between the trimmed V and J ends, which lost 1 base and 1 base, there was a span of 22 bases. The CDR3 protein is CASSLVSGIGTGAQETQYF. CDR3 DNA sequence: TGTGCCAGCAGCTTAGTAAGCGGGATAGGGACAGGAGCCCAAGAGACCCAGTACTTC.